This TCR beta chain was identified in a study of T and B cells in COVID-19 patients. Study summary: Comorbidities linked to unfavorable COVID-19 outcome were present in nine tenths of the roughly 20 active-infection patients. Overall study findings and caveats: Blood from mildly ill patients while symptomatic, and early samples from severe cases, were scarce. Of under 2,500 TCR clusters found only in the recovered cohort, a few dozen had low generation probability.

TRB rearrangements were amplified by multiplex PCR with BIOMED2 TRB-A/B primers. Each CDR3 protein gets one entry after TCRdb re-called the multiplex PCR reads with MiXCR. Of roughly 27,000 distinct CDR3 sequences in the sample, 32% are singletons; the top ten hold 1.7%. On this clonotype: What it binds is not known.

CDR3 length: 13 amino acids. Trimming stripped 11 bases from V and 3 bases from J, with 17 bases between. Germline V lookup: CDR1 ENHRY, CDR2 SYGVKD. Blood genomic DNA input for TRB amplification was roughly 230-550 ng. The rearrangement uses TRBV10-3 and TRBJ2-7; D gene uncertain. The sequenced material came from blood. This TCR came from a human donor who had recovered from COVID-19. The CDR3 protein is CAVDTGLFYEQYF. CDR3 in DNA: TGTGCCGTAGACACGGGCCTCTTCTACGAGCAGTACTTC.